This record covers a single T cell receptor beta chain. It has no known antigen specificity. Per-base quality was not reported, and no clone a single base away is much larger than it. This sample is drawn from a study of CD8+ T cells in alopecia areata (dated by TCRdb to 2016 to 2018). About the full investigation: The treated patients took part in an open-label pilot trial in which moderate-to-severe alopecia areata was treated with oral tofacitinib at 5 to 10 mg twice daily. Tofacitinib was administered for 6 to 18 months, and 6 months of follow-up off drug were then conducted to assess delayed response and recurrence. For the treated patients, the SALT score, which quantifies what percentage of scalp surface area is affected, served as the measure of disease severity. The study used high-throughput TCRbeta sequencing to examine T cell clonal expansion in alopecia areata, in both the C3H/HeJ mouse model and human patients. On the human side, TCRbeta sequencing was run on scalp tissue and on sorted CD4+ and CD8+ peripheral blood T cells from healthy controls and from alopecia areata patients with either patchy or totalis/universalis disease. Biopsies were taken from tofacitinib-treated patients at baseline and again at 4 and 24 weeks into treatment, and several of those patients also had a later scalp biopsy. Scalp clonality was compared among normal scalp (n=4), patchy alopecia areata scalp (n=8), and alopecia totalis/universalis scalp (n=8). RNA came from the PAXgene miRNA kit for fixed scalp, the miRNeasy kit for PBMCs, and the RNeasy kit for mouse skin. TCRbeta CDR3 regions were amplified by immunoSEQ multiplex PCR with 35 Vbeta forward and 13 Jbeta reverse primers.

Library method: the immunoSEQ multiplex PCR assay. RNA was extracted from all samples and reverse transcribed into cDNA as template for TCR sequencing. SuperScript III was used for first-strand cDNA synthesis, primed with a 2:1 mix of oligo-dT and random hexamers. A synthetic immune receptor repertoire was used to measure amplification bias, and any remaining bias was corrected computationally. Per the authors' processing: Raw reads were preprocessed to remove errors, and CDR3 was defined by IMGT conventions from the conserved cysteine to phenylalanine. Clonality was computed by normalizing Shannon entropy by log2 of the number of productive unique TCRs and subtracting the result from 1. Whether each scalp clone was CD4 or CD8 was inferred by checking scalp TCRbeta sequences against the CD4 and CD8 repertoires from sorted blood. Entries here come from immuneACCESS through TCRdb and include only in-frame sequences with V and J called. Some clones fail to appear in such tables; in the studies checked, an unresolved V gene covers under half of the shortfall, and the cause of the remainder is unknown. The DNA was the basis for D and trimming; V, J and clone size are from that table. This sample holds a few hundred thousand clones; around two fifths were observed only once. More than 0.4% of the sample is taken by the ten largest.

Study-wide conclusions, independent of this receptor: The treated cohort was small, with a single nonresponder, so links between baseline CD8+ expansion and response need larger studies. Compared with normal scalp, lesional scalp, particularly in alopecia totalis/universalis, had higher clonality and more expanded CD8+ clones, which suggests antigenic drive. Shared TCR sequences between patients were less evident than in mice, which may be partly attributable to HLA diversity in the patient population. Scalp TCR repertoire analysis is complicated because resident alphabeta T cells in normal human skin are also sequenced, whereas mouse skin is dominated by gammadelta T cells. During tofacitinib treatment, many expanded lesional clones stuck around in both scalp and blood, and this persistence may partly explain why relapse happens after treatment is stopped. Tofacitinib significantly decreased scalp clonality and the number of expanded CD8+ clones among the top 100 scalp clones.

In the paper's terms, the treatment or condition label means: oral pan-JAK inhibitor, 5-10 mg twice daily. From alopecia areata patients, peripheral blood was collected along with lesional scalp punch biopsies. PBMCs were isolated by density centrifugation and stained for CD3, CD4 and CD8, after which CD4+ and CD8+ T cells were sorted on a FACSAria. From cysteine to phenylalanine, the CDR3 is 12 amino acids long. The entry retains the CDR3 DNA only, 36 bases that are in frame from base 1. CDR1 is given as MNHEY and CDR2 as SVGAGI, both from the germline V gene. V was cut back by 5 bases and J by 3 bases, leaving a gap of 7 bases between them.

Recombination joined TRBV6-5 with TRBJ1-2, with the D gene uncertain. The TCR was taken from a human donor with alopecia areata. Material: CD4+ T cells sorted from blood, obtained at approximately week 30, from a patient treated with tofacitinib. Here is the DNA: TGTGCCAGCAGTCAGGACCACTATGGCTACACCTTC. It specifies CASSQDHYGYTF.